The T cell receptor beta chain under discussion was sequenced for a study of blood T cell repertoires in COVID-19. This clone occurred once. This CDR3 spans 14 amino acids. The germline gives CDR1 KGHSH, CDR2 LQKENI. V lost 3 bases and J 0 bases, leaving 6 bases between the germline ends. Methods used by the authors: Reference gene primer amplification in the assay estimated nucleated cell counts. Method: immunoSEQ multiplex PCR; TCRdb's copy keeps in-frame clones and lacks some. The V and J calls and clone size are taken from that table; D and trimming were inferred from the DNA. The table lists 150,000 to 200,000 clones, roughly nine tenths of them singletons.

This sequence joins TRBV18 and TRBJ1-5, with D perhaps matching TRBD1 (5 bases). This TCR came from a man between 60 and 75 years old with active or convalescent COVID-19. Sequences were obtained from peripheral blood. The chain's CDR3 is CASSPDISNQPQHF. Here the CDR3 DNA reads TGTGCCAGCTCACCGGACATTAGCAATCAGCCCCAGCATTTT.